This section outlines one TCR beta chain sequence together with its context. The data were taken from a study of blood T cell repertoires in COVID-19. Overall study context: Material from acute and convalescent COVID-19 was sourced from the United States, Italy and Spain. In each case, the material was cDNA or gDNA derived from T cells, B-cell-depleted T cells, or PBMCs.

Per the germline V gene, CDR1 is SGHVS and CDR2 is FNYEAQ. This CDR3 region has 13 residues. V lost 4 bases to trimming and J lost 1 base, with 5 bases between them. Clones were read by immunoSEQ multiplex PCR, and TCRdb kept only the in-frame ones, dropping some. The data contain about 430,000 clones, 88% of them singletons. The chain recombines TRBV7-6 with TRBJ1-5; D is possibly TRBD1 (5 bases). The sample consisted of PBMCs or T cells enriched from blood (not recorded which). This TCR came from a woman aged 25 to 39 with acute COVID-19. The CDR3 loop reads CASSWGSNQPQHF. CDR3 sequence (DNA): TGTGCCAGCAGCTGGGGCAGCAATCAGCCCCAGCATTTT.